A selection of T cell receptor beta chains follows, all from one sample in a study of CD8+ T cells in alopecia areata. Assay: immunoSEQ multiplex PCR; the TCRdb copy retains only in-frame clones and omits some. This sample has about 100,000 clones, with 60% found just once. Specimen: CD8+ T cells sorted from blood, collected around week 55, from a patient treated with tofacitinib. Receptors were obtained from a human donor with alopecia areata. The CDR3 runs from the conserved cysteine through the conserved F or W. A D gene is named only where the DNA matches it firmly. Clone size is given for some rows only: seen once, a few or many times, or a class if the clone is expanded.

NA	TRBV25-1	NA	TRBJ2-7	CASSDELRGREQYF	TGTGCCAGCAGTGACGAGCTTCGGGGCAGGGAGCAGTACTTC
NA	TRBV15	NA	TRBJ2-1	CATRESGKNLDNEQFF	TGTGCCACCCGTGAGAGCGGCAAGAACCTAGACAATGAGCAGTTCTTC
NA	TRBV28	NA	TRBJ1-1	CASSLEGNTEAFF	TGTGCCAGCAGTTTGGAGGGGAACACTGAAGCTTTCTTT
NA	TRBV7-9	NA	TRBJ1-5	CASSRGGVGQGGYQPQHF	TGTGCCAGCAGCCGAGGCGGGGTAGGTCAGGGTGGATATCAGCCCCAGCATTTT
TRBD1	TRBV7-9	NA	TRBJ1-5	CASSSSDRASNQPQHF	TGTGCCAGCAGCTCATCCGACAGGGCCAGCAATCAGCCCCAGCATTTT
TRBD1	TRBV7-9	NA	TRBJ1-2	CASNTGGGDRGSYGYTF	TGTGCCAGCAACACAGGGGGAGGGGACAGGGGTTCCTATGGCTACACCTTC
TRBD1	TRBV6-1	few	TRBJ1-4	CASSPGQGEGEKLFF	TGTGCCAGCAGCCCCGGACAGGGGGAAGGTGAAAAACTGTTTTTT
NA	TRBV7-2	NA	TRBJ2-1	CASSLDVPGRISYNEQFF	TGTGCCAGCAGCTTAGATGTCCCGGGGCGTATCTCCTACAATGAGCAGTTCTTC
NA	TRBV5-6	few	TRBJ1-2	CASSLARGGYTF	TGTGCCAGCAGCTTGGCCCGGGGCGGCTACACCTTC
NA	TRBV29-1	NA	TRBJ1-1	CSAYGRNTEAFF	TGCAGCGCCTATGGGAGAAACACTGAAGCTTTCTTT
NA	TRBV2	NA	TRBJ2-7	CAYLGLEQYF	TGTGCCTATCTGGGGCTCGAGCAGTACTTC
TRBD1	TRBV5-6	NA	TRBJ1-2	CASSQTGSYYGYTF	TGTGCCAGCAGCCAGACAGGGTCGTACTATGGCTACACCTTC
NA	TRBV27	once	TRBJ2-1	CASSVLKGSGDEQFF	TGTGCCAGCAGTGTCTTAAAGGGGAGTGGCGATGAGCAGTTCTTC
TRBD1	TRBV2	NA	TRBJ2-7	CASSGQGEYEQYF	TGTGCCAGCAGTGGACAGGGCGAATACGAGCAGTACTTC
NA	TRBV2	NA	TRBJ1-5	CASNRRNQPQHF	TGTGCCAGCAATCGGCGCAATCAGCCCCAGCATTTT
TRBD2	TRBV19	NA	TRBJ2-3	CASSKHRGLAETDTQYF	TGTGCCAGTAGTAAGCATAGGGGACTAGCGGAAACAGATACGCAGTATTTT
NA	TRBV7-3	few	TRBJ2-5	CASSSLAHGTQYF	TGTGCCAGCAGCTCGCTGGCTCATGGGACCCAGTACTTC
NA	TRBV15	NA	TRBJ1-5	CATSEHSDSYGASNQPQHF	TGTGCCACCAGCGAGCATAGTGACTCGTACGGGGCATCGAATCAGCCCCAGCATTTT
NA	TRBV7-9	NA	TRBJ2-7	CASSSVGVEQYF	TGTGCCAGCAGCTCGGTCGGGGTCGAGCAGTACTTC